This TCR beta chain was sequenced during a study of T cells in Graves' hyperthyroidism and ophthalmopathy. Many counts were recorded for this clonotype. Its cognate antigen is unknown. There were TCR beta CDR3 regions amplified from RNA transcripts. In the first-round RT-PCR of the TCR CDR3, the HTBI primer set was used. TCRdb processed the multiplex PCR reads anew with MiXCR; each CDR3 protein has one entry. The sample includes 300,000 to 350,000 distinct CDR3 sequences, 21% of them seen just once. Patients between 18 and 65 years old had hyperthyroidism, newly diagnosed and lasting under 2 months. Overall study findings and caveats: Most clonotypes that expanded in the thyroid above 0.001 also showed up in blood. In the analysis, a 13 V-J model separated ophthalmopathy from stable hyperthyroidism.

The CDR3 is made up of 16 amino acids. Trimming cost V 5 bases and J 4 bases; bases outside gene matches: 7. Sample: blood. The TCR comes from a woman aged 45-65 years with Graves' hyperthyroidism. The chain carries TRBV12-3 or TRBV12-4 and TRBJ2-1, with 11 bases matching TRBD2. The CDR3 here is CASSPPGLAVYNEQFF. CDR3 coding DNA: TGTGCCAGCAGTCCCCCGGGACTAGCGGTTTACAATGAGCAGTTCTTC.